This TCR beta chain was captured in a study of T cell repertoires in aging, cancer and after chemotherapy. Study-level information: Healthy donor repertoires were recorded over several months to years and showed clear clonal overlap.

Rearranged V-D-J TRB sequences were amplified with a mixed TRB-A/B primer pool. Via MiXCR, TCRdb re-called the multiplex PCR reads, giving one row per CDR3 protein. The sample includes fewer than 9,000 distinct CDR3 sequences, about 34% seen only once; the top ten take about 11%. TCR beta rearrangements were amplified from peripheral blood genomic DNA. This clonotype is medium-sized. Germline-derived CDR1 and CDR2 are KGHSH and LQKENI. The CDR3 has 15 amino acids. Trimming took 2 bases from V and 4 from J, leaving 12 bases between them. Sequencing was done on a sample of blood. The source is a human donor in good health. The rearrangement uses TRBV18 and TRBJ2-1, with D perhaps matching TRBD1 (5 bases). Written as DNA, the CDR3 is TGTGCCAGCTCACCAGCTGTGGGGCGGTACAATGAGCAGTTCTTC. Protein: CASSPAVGRYNEQFF. Full variable domain (remainder filled in from reference TRBV18 and TRBJ2-1): NAGVMQNPRHLVRRRGQEARLRCSPMKGHSHVYWYRQLPEEGLKFMVYLQKENIIDESGMPKERFSAEFPKEGPSILRIQQVVRGDSAAYFCASSPAVGRYNEQFFGPGTRLTVL.